Listed below are T cell receptor beta chains from one sample, sequenced in a study of beta chain features in type 1 diabetes. TCRdb's table, derived via immunoSEQ multiplex PCR, lists solely in-frame clones and lacks some. The repertoire includes about 45,000 clones, roughly 68% of them detected once, and approximately 2.3% sits in the top ten. The sequencing input was Tregs from blood. Source of these receptors: a woman younger than 30 with type 1 diabetes. Both conserved end residues are part of each CDR3. A D gene is named only where the DNA matches it firmly. Some rows have no size entry. The others give once, few or many, or a class for an expanded clone.

abundance,j_gene,d_gene,len,v_gene,CDR3nt,CDR3aa
-,TRBJ1-5,-,14,TRBV28,TGTGCCAGCAGTTTGGGGGGGGTGGGTCAGCCCCAGCATTTT,CASSLGGVGQPQHF
-,TRBJ1-4,TRBD1,13,TRBV19,TGTGCCACCACCGGGACAGGGGGCGAGAAACTGTTTTTT,CATTGTGGEKLFF
few,TRBJ2-1,TRBD2,14,TRBV10-2,TGCGCCACCAGGAGGACTAGCGACTACAATGAGCAGTTCTTC,CATRRTSDYNEQFF
-,TRBJ2-7,TRBD1,15,TRBV9,TGTGCCAGCAGCCCCGGACAGGGGGCTTACCACGAGCAGTACTTC,CASSPGQGAYHEQYF
once,TRBJ1-1,-,15,TRBV18,TGTGCCAGCTCACCCAGTGGCAACATGAACACTGAAGCTTTCTTT,CASSPSGNMNTEAFF
few,TRBJ1-1,-,12,TRBV6-5,TGTGCCAGCAGTTACACAAACACTGAAGCTTTCTTT,CASSYTNTEAFF
-,TRBJ2-1,TRBD2,15,TRBV11-2,TGTGCCAGCAGCTTGGTTAGCGGGGGCTACAATGAGCAGTTCTTC,CASSLVSGGYNEQFF
-,TRBJ2-5,TRBD1,14,TRBV19,TGTGCCAGTTCCCGGACAGGGGCGACGGAGACCCAGTACTTC,CASSRTGATETQYF
medium-sized,TRBJ1-1,-,16,TRBV19,TGTGCCAGTAAGAATCGAGCAGGGTTCATGAACACTGAAGCTTTCTTT,CASKNRAGFMNTEAFF
-,TRBJ2-7,-,13,TRBV18,TGTGCCAGCTCACCCGGACAGTCCTACGAGCAGTACTTC,CASSPGQSYEQYF
-,TRBJ2-1,TRBD1,14,TRBV11-3,TGTGCCAGCAGCCTCGGGACAGGGGGCTACGAGCAGTTCTTC,CASSLGTGGYEQFF
-,TRBJ2-1,TRBD2,14,TRBV28,TGTGCCAGCAGTTCGGCTAGCGGAAACAATGAGCAGTTCTTC,CASSSASGNNEQFF
-,TRBJ1-5,TRBD1,15,TRBV18,TGTGCCAGCTCCCCTTACACAGGGGAGCGGCAGCCCCAGCATTTT,CASSPYTGERQPQHF
-,TRBJ2-6,-,16,TRBV10-3,TGTGCCATCAGTGAGGGCGGCCACTCTGGGGCCAACGTCCTGACTTTC,CAISEGGHSGANVLTF
once,TRBJ2-5,-,13,TRBV5-1,TGCGCCAGCAGGGGGAGCTTCCAAGAGACCCAGTACTTC,CASRGSFQETQYF
-,TRBJ2-1,TRBD2,16,TRBV11-3,TGTGCCAGCAGCTTAGAGGGGCTAGCGGGATCGGTTGAGCAGTTCTTC,CASSLEGLAGSVEQFF
-,TRBJ1-5,-,17,TRBV4-3,TGCGCCAGCAGCCCTACCACATATCCGGGGAGCAATCAGCCCCAGCATTTT,CASSPTTYPGSNQPQHF
-,TRBJ2-2,-,17,TRBV10-2,TGCGCCAGCGGGGGAGGTGGGGCAGGGCCGAACACCGGGGAGCTGTTTTTT,CASGGGGAGPNTGELFF
-,TRBJ1-2,TRBD1,12,TRBV10-2,TGCGCCATCCGGACAGGGAACTATGGCTACACCTTC,CAIRTGNYGYTF